This T cell receptor beta chain was profiled in a study of T cell responses to AZD1222 COVID-19 vaccine (dated by TCRdb to the early 2020s). Context from the whole study: TCR sequencing was performed for 230 to 250 trial participants, of whom approximately 200 were given two doses of AZD1222 and around 25 were given two doses of MenACWY control vaccine. Enrollment into the trials was organized by age into subgroups of 18-55, 56-69 and 70-plus years, and those subgroups contained 148, 28 and 57 TCR-sequenced participants, respectively. Broad study findings and their caveats: Reportedly, close to half of the unique spike-specific TCRs recognized epitopes lying outside the regions that are mutated in the B.1.351 and B.1.1.7 variants. After two AZD1222 doses, spike-specific TCR breadth and depth were significantly higher than at day 0 and than in MenACWY recipients. In the small 56-69-year group, the increase in depth fell short of significance, most likely because of low power. Because no day 14 peak-response samples were available, the repertoires could be characterized only after the peak T cell response. Conclusions about previously exposed vaccinees are limited, since just six AZD1222 recipients were seropositive for SARS-CoV-2 at baseline. The vaccine-associated CD4 TCRs covered the entire spike protein, and the dominant responses fell in regions 160-218 and 743-854. Participants were mostly white British and included more females than males, and it was suggested by the authors that clonal diversity may have been underestimated.

The CDR3 regions of human TCRbeta chains were analyzed by immunosequencing. The original methods were these. TCRs in the repertoires were matched against a reference library of SARS-CoV-2-specific TCRs that had been generated with the MIRA antigen-specificity platform. Breadth was defined as the fraction of unique TCRs that were SARS-CoV-2-associated. Depth was defined as the fraction of total T cells that were SARS-CoV-2-associated. Using the MIRA data, every spike-specific TCR was mapped to the spike region that the TCR reacted to and assigned to either a CD4 or a CD8 class. Log10-transformed breadth and depth values were compared by one-way ANOVA with Sidak's multiple comparisons tests. The immuneACCESS repertoire file appears here via TCRdb, limited to in-frame rearrangements. These files lack a portion of the clones; in checked studies, under half of the deficit traces to unresolved V genes, and the cause of the others is not known. The V and J calls and the clone size are those of that table, but D and trimming were determined from the DNA. The sample yields some 130,000 clones; around 90% were counted once. The ten most abundant clones make up about 6% of the sample.

Looking up the germline V gene (reference sequence) yields CDR1 MNHEY and CDR2 SMNVEV. V lost 3 bases and J lost 6 bases; the stretch between them is 9 bases long. Its CDR3 holds 12 amino acids, cysteine through phenylalanine. CDR3 DNA only is kept here, 36 bases in frame from base 1. Worth noting for this clone: Which antigen it targets is not known. Base-call qualities are not available, and no considerably larger clone is one nucleotide away.

This specimen's time point label, per the study, means: about 28 days (+/-7) after the second vaccine dose. Because spike-specific TCR depth and breadth did not differ between the two schedules, AZD1222 recipients who got a second dose at roughly 4 weeks were pooled with those who got a second dose at roughly 12 weeks. The vaccinee samples were drawn from two UK trials, COV001 and COV002, one of which was a single-blind randomized controlled phase 2/3 trial testing AZD1222 (ChAdOx1 nCoV-19) in healthy adults. For TCRbeta chain sequencing, PBMC samples from trial participants were taken at day 0 and at day 28 after the second dose.

The source was peripheral blood, collected 28 days after the second AZD1222 dose. This sequence originates from an adult who received the AZD1222 COVID-19 vaccine. The chain is made from TRBV27 and TRBJ2-7, with an unclear D gene assignment. The CDR3 is CASSFLGGEQYF. The nucleotide sequence is given as TGTGCCAGCAGTTTCCTCGGTGGCGAGCAGTACTTC.